This T cell receptor beta chain was found in a study of PD-L1 blockade in urothelial cancer. On the study more broadly: Investigators checked blood 3 weeks (second dose) and 6 weeks after treatment start. Peripheral blood specimens exhibited a median yield of around 130,000 T cells.

Time point indicated: pretreatment peripheral blood. V gave up 2 bases and J gave up 1 base; unmatched junction bases: 1. This CDR3 spans 15 amino acids. The germline gives CDR1 SGHNT, CDR2 YYREEE (reference sequence). Data came from immunoSEQ multiplex PCR; TCRdb stores just in-frame clones and leaves some out. The table shows under 40,000 clones, with about four fifths occurring only once. The clonotype comes from a man in his sixties with urothelial cancer. The sequencing here drew on PBMCs, taken around atezolizumab (anti-PD-L1) treatment. The rearrangement uses TRBV5-4 and TRBJ1-4; 8 bases line up with TRBD1. DNA of the CDR3: TGTGCCAGCAGCTTCGGACAGGGAACTAATGAAAAACTGTTTTTT. Translation gives CASSFGQGTNEKLFF.